These 14 T cell receptor beta chains share one sample of origin, sequenced in a study of blood T cells in healthy people across ages. A second PCR of about 7 to 12 cycles used a sample-barcoded 5' primer and a J-beta primer mix. TCRdb reprocessed the 5' RACE reads via MiXCR and lists one record per CDR3 protein. In the table there are about 680,000 distinct CDR3 sequences, 49% of which are singletons. Sequencing was done on a sample of blood. The receptors stem from a woman aged 55-75 years in good health.

The V call is TRBV4-3, the J call TRBJ2-3; D not certain. Germline values: CDR1 LGHNA, CDR2 YSLEER. Trimming shortened V by 4 bases and J by 0 bases, and 14 bases separated the two germline ends. The length of the CDR3 is 16 residues. The CDR3 region has the DNA TGCGCCAGCAGCCCAATCCCCGACGGCAGCACAGATACGCAGTATTTT. Residues: CASSPIPDGSTDTQYF.

The rearrangement joins TRBV29-1 to TRBJ1-5; 10 bases are shared with TRBD1. The V and J ends lost 4 bases and 7 bases, in that order; junction bases with no gene match: 7. The CDR3 length is 14 residues. Germline-derived CDR1 and CDR2 are SQVTM and ANQGSEA. Here the CDR3 reads CSVGSGQGRQPQHF. CDR3 in DNA: TGCAGCGTTGGATCGGGACAGGGGCGGCAGCCCCAGCATTTT.

The chain couples TRBV28 to TRBJ2-7; no firm D call. This CDR3 is 11 amino acids long. The ends were cut back, 6 bases at V and 2 bases at J, with 5 bases in the middle. Germline assignment: CDR1 MDHEN and CDR2 SYDVKM. CDR3 amino acids: CASRNPYEQYF. The CDR3 nucleotides read TGTGCCAGCAGAAATCCCTACGAGCAGTACTTC.

The chain is built from TRBV3-1 and TRBJ1-1; D not certain. Germline loops: CDR1 LGHDT, CDR2 YNNKEL (reference sequence). The V and J ends lost 3 bases and 5 bases respectively, with 13 bases between them. CDR3 length: 14 amino acids. The CDR3 DNA reads TGTGCCAGCAGCCACTTAGACTCTGGGACTGAAGCTTTCTTT. It codes for CASSHLDSGTEAFF.

The chain joins TRBV18 to TRBJ1-2, with TRBD1 as a possible D gene (6 bases). Germline-derived CDR1 and CDR2 are KGHSH and LQKENI. Trimming cost V 3 bases and J 4 bases, with 12 bases left between them. The CDR3 has 14 residues. CDR3 nucleotide sequence: TGTGCCAGCTCACCGCCACAGGGTATCTATGGCTACACCTTC. The encoded protein is CASSPPQGIYGYTF.

The chain carries TRBV20-1 and TRBJ2-5; a possible D gene is TRBD2 (6 bases). V lost 3 bases and J lost 1, with 9 bases in between. This CDR3 is built from 13 residues. In germline, CDR1 is DFQATT, CDR2 SNEGSKA (reference sequence). CDR3 residues: CSASPGGQETQYF. CDR3 in DNA: TGCAGTGCTAGCCCCGGGGGCCAAGAGACCCAGTACTTC.

The chain uses TRBV3-1 and TRBJ1-2, with D unresolved. Germline V gene lookup returns CDR1 LGHDT and CDR2 YNNKEL (reference sequence). The CDR3 runs 11 residues. With 5 bases removed from V and 7 bases from J, the gap between germline ends came to 8 bases. CDR3 amino acids: CASSSISGYTF. Here the CDR3 DNA reads TGTGCCAGCAGCTCAATATCTGGCTACACCTTC.

In this sample, this clonotype turned up a few times. This chain joins TRBV29-1 and TRBJ1-1; D gene unclear. Trimming removed 5 bases at V and 3 bases at J, with 4 bases between. In germline, CDR1 is SQVTM, CDR2 ANQGSEA. The CDR3 loop spans 10 amino acids. CDR3 amino acids: CSVSDTEAFF. As DNA, the CDR3 is TGCAGCGTTTCGGACACTGAAGCTTTCTTT. The complete variable domain, with remaining parts taken from reference TRBV29-1 and TRBJ1-1, reads SAVISQKPSRDICQRGTSLTIQCQVDSQVTMMFWYRQQPGQSLTLIATANQGSEATYESGFVIDKFPISRPNLTFSTLTVSNMSPEDSSIYLCSVSDTEAFFGQGTRLTVV.

The rearrangement joins TRBV21-1 to TRBJ2-1; the table's D gene call, TRBD2, was not cross checked with the DNA. TRBV21-1 is given as a pseudogene. This CDR3 has 13 residues. This chain's CDR3 is CASSPRGTAEQFF. CDR3 DNA: TGTGCCAGCAGCCCTCGAGGGACGGCTGAGCAGTTCTTC.

The chain combines TRBV5-1 with TRBJ2-5; 11 bases match TRBD2. The V gene end was trimmed by 7 bases and the J gene end by 11 bases; junction bases not matched to a gene: 13. The germline V gene encodes CDR1 SGHRS and CDR2 YFSETQ. This CDR3 is 14 amino acids long. The CDR3 sequence is CASRLTSGDNEQYF. The CDR3 DNA sequence: TGCGCCAGCCGTTTGACTAGCGGGGACAATGAGCAGTACTTC.

CDR3 in amino acids: CSASPSPSASGPYLSYEQYF. DNA for the CDR3: TGCAGTGCTAGTCCCTCTCCCTCTGCTAGCGGCCCATACCTCTCCTACGAGCAGTACTTC. The chain couples TRBV20-1 to TRBJ2-7; 7 bases are shared with TRBD2. The CDR3 is made up of 20 amino acids. The germline gives CDR1 DFQATT, CDR2 SNEGSKA (reference sequence). V was pared by 3 bases and J by 0 bases, with 23 bases of the junction left unmatched.

This chain joins TRBV29-1 and TRBJ2-5; no definite D call. Germline V gene data show CDR1 as SQVTM and CDR2 as ANQGSEA. The CDR3 spans 11 residues. Trimming pared 4 bases from V and 5 bases from J, leaving 8 bases between. The CDR3: CSVANTETQYF. The CDR3, as DNA: TGCAGCGTTGCCAATACCGAGACCCAGTACTTC.

The chain carries TRBV20-1 and TRBJ2-3; 13 bases are shared with TRBD2. Germline V gene data show CDR1 as DFQATT and CDR2 as SNEGSKA (reference sequence). With 5 bases clipped from V and 5 bases from J, the junction kept 10 bases outside the gene matches. The CDR3 sequence is 16 residues long. Here the CDR3 DNA reads TGCAGTGCTGGCAAACTAGCGGGAGGGATTATAGATACGCAGTATTTT. Residues: CSAGKLAGGIIDTQYF.

The DNA for the CDR3 is TGTGCCAGCAGCTTAGCGGCAGCGGGAGACTCCTACGAGCAGTACTTC. It codes for CASSLAAAGDSYEQYF. V usage is TRBV11-2 and J usage is TRBJ2-5; 8 bases are a match to TRBD2. The end of the DNA is better explained by TRBJ2-7, so the J call may be wrong. CDR3 length equals 16 residues. CDR1 and CDR2 from the germline V gene are SGHAT and FQNNGV.